Included here is one T cell receptor beta chain sequence, with context. This record comes from a study of control samples from healthy donors and cancer patients. Clones were read by immunoSEQ multiplex PCR, and TCRdb kept only the in-frame ones, dropping some. Among about 140,000 clones listed, more than 80% were seen once. The receptor's source is a man between 18 and 35 years old in good health. Source material: blood.

The CDR3 DNA reads as TGCGCCAGCAGCCCTGAGCGGGGGGACTACACAGATACGCAGTATTTT. Amino acids: CASSPERGDYTDTQYF. The chain has TRBV4-1 and TRBJ2-3; 9 nucleotides line up with TRBD2. The V gene's germline CDR1 is MGHRA and CDR2 YSYEKL. The CDR3 spans 16 residues. Trimming at V came to 4 bases and at J to 2 bases, leaving 7 bases not matched to a gene.